Shown below are 12 T cell receptor beta chains from a single sample sequenced in a study of OX40 agonist ivuxolimab in advanced cancers. The data were produced by immunoSEQ multiplex PCR, yet TCRdb's version contains in-frame clones alone and is incomplete. This table holds tens of thousands of clones, 65% to 90% found once. Sequencing used CD4+ or CD8+ T cells sorted from blood, obtained in a trial of the OX40 agonist ivuxolimab. Receptors were obtained from an adult with an advanced solid tumor such as melanoma, head and neck, liver or kidney cancer.

In its sample, this clone was seen a few times. V usage is TRBV11-2 and J usage is TRBJ2-7; 10 bases line up with TRBD2. Germline CDR1 SGHAT, CDR2 FQNNGV. Germline trimming cut 6 bases from V and 0 bases from J; bases unmatched to any gene: 8. This CDR3 comprises 16 residues. The CDR3 coding sequence is TGTGCCAGCAGGCCCGGGACTAGCGCCGTCTCCTACGAGCAGTACTTC. Translating it yields CASRPGTSAVSYEQYF.

This clone has only one observation. Sequence at one end of the junction differs from germline and may be a read error. The chain has TRBV7-2 and TRBJ2-7, with no clear D. The germline V gene has CDR1 SGHTA and CDR2 FQGNSA. This CDR3 contains 15 residues. The CDR3 DNA follows: TGTGCCAGCAGCTGGGTAGGGAACCCGTACTACGGGCAGTACTTC. This encodes CASSWVGNPYYGQYF.

J is TRBJ1-3 and V is TRBV19; D unclear. V was cut by 8 bases and J by 0 bases, with 14 bases left in between. CDR1 LNHDA and CDR2 SQIVND come from the germline V gene (reference sequence). This CDR3 is built from 15 residues. The CDR3 region is CASALDWISGNTIYF. In nucleotides, the CDR3 is TGTGCCAGTGCCTTGGATTGGATCTCTGGAAACACCATATATTTT.

This chain joins TRBV28 and TRBJ2-5; 10 bases are a match to TRBD1. The CDR3 consists of 16 residues. After removal of 5 bases from V and 5 bases from J, the junction contained 11 bases not matched to a gene. Germline CDR1 and CDR2: MDHEN and SYDVKM. CDR3 bases: TGTGCCAGCAGTGAAACCCCGGGACAGGGGCTGGAGACCCAGTACTTC. Protein: CASSETPGQGLETQYF.

The chain recombines TRBV10-2 with TRBJ2-5, with D hard to call. Germline assignment: CDR1 WSHSY and CDR2 SAAADI. V was clipped by 3 bases and J by 5 bases, with 10 bases between them. This CDR3 spans 13 amino acids. The CDR3 DNA follows: TGCGCCAGCAGTGAACCAGGTCCGGAGACCCAGTACTTC. This encodes CASSEPGPETQYF.

The J gene is TRBJ2-7, the V gene TRBV19; TRBD1 aligns across 8 bases. The germline gives CDR1 LNHDA, CDR2 SQIVND (reference sequence). The CDR3 loop spans 13 amino acids. The V segment lost 6 bases and the J segment 3 bases; nucleotides outside the gene matches: 4. The CDR3: CASRPTGDYEQYF. The CDR3 DNA is TGTGCCAGTAGACCGACAGGGGACTACGAGCAGTACTTC. The full variable domain, its missing parts supplied by reference TRBV19 and TRBJ2-7, is DGGITQSPKYLFRKEGQNVTLSCEQNLNHDAMYWYRQDPGQGLRLIYYSQIVNDFQKGDIAEGYSVSREKKESFPLTVTSAQKNPTAFYLCASRPTGDYEQYFGPGTRLTVT.

This sequence joins TRBV27 and TRBJ1-5; D gene ambiguous. The CDR3 extends over 15 amino acids. The V end was cut by 0 bases, the J end by 2 bases, with 8 bases between. CDR1 and CDR2 from the germline V gene are MNHEY and SMNVEV (reference sequence). In DNA form, the CDR3 reads TGTGCCAGCAGTTTATCTTGGTCCGGCAATCAGCCCCAGCATTTT. Amino acids: CASSLSWSGNQPQHF.

This clone has more than one count but fewer than ten. The chain links TRBV18 to TRBJ2-5; 7 bases match TRBD2. The CDR3 is 16 amino acids. J lost 1 base, V lost 0 bases, and 5 bases had no gene match. Germline V lookup: CDR1 KGHSH, CDR2 LQKENI. CDR3 nucleotides: TGTGCCAGCTCACCACCGACGACGGGAGGCCAAGAGACCCAGTACTTC. As protein: CASSPPTTGGQETQYF.

The rearrangement joins TRBV15 to TRBJ2-1; D might be TRBD2 (5 bases). V dropped 0 bases and J dropped 7 bases, with 19 bases sitting between them. This CDR3 spans 17 amino acids. Germline CDR1 LNHNV, CDR2 YYDKDF (reference sequence). DNA for the CDR3: TGTGCCACCAGCAGAGATCTGGACTTTCTGATTAGGAATGAGCAGTTCTTC. This gives the protein CATSRDLDFLIRNEQFF.

The chain couples TRBV13 to TRBJ2-5; 11 bases align to TRBD2. Trimming removed 5 bases from V and 5 bases from J; junction bases left unmatched: 4. The germline CDR1 and CDR2 sequences are PRHDT and FYEKMQ (reference sequence). This CDR3 has 14 residues. CDR3 sequence (DNA): TGTGCCAGCAGCCTACTAGCGGGAGAGGAGACCCAGTACTTC. Translated: CASSLLAGEETQYF. The full variable domain, completed using reference TRBV13 and TRBJ2-5, is AAGVIQSPRHLIKEKRETATLKCYPIPRHDTVYWYQQGPGQDPQFLISFYEKMQSDKGSIPDRFSAQQFSDYHSELNMSSLELGDSALYFCASSLLAGEETQYFGPGTRLLVL.

The chain employs TRBV5-6 and TRBJ2-7; weak D call: TRBD1 (6 bases). Germline V gene sequence: CDR1 SGHDT, CDR2 YYEEEE. This CDR3 spans 11 amino acids. V was trimmed by 3 bases and J by 12 bases, leaving 13 bases between them. The CDR3 DNA follows: TGTGCCAGCAGCTACGGGACAACTCGGTACTTC. Translated, it gives CASSYGTTRYF.

The chain has TRBV19 and TRBJ2-1, with TRBD2 matching over 8 bases. The V and J ends lost 3 bases and 7 bases, in that order; junction bases with no gene match: 11. The CDR3 is 16 residues long. The germline V gene has CDR1 LNHDA and CDR2 SQIVND (reference sequence). The CDR3 nucleotides read TGTGCCAGTAGTATCCCGGGAGGGCTAGGAGGGAATGAGCAGTTCTTC. Its protein is CASSIPGGLGGNEQFF.